This is a list of T cell receptor beta chains from one sample in a study of neoadjuvant anti-PD-1 for oral cavity cancer. Clones were sequenced by immunoSEQ multiplex PCR, and TCRdb holds only the in-frame ones, with some missing. Here the sample spans more than 11,000 clones, about two thirds being singletons. Source: PBMCs, taken after nivolumab (anti-PD-1) treatment. The receptors were gathered from a person aged 35-79 years with oral cavity squamous cell carcinoma. Each CDR3 is given with its conserved first and last residue. Each record gives: D gene, J gene, V gene, clone size, CDR3 protein, CDR3 DNA. The D gene is left open where the match is weak. Some rows have no size entry. The others give once, few or many, or a class for an expanded clone.

d_gene: TRBD1
j_gene: TRBJ1-5
v_gene: TRBV5-6
abundance: once
CDR3aa: CASSARREGAVQPQHF
CDR3nt: TGTGCCAGCAGCGCGCGCCGCGAGGGGGCTGTTCAGCCCCAGCATTTT

d_gene: -
j_gene: TRBJ2-2
v_gene: TRBV15
abundance: -
CDR3aa: CATSRGGGSIRELFF
CDR3nt: TGTGCCACCAGCAGAGGAGGCGGGTCAATCAGGGAGCTGTTTTTT

d_gene: TRBD1
j_gene: TRBJ1-1
v_gene: TRBV2
abundance: -
CDR3aa: CASSRGQKNTEAFF
CDR3nt: TGTGCCAGCAGCAGGGGACAGAAGAACACTGAAGCTTTCTTT

d_gene: -
j_gene: TRBJ2-5
v_gene: TRBV4-1
abundance: -
CDR3aa: CASSRQDRQWETQYF
CDR3nt: TGCGCCAGCAGCCGACAAGATCGTCAGTGGGAGACCCAGTACTTC

d_gene: TRBD2
j_gene: TRBJ2-5
v_gene: TRBV11-2
abundance: -
CDR3aa: CASSLLGLAGGPGETQYF
CDR3nt: TGTGCCAGCAGCCTTTTGGGACTAGCGGGAGGACCGGGTGAGACCCAGTACTTC

d_gene: TRBD1
j_gene: TRBJ2-6
v_gene: TRBV7-3
abundance: -
CDR3aa: CASSLKGPGTGGGSGANVLTF
CDR3nt: TGTGCCAGCAGCTTAAAAGGCCCCGGGACAGGGGGGGGCTCTGGGGCCAACGTCCTGACTTTC

d_gene: TRBD1
j_gene: TRBJ1-2
v_gene: TRBV6-5
abundance: -
CDR3aa: CAIARTGPYGYTF
CDR3nt: TGTGCCATCGCCCGGACAGGGCCCTATGGCTACACCTTC

d_gene: -
j_gene: TRBJ1-3
v_gene: TRBV4-1
abundance: -
CDR3aa: CASSQEEASSGNTIYF
CDR3nt: TGCGCCAGCAGCCAAGAGGAGGCAAGCTCTGGAAACACCATATATTTT

d_gene: TRBD1
j_gene: TRBJ1-5
v_gene: TRBV19
abundance: -
CDR3aa: CASSDRGRTQPQHF
CDR3nt: TGTGCCAGTAGCGACAGGGGTAGGACTCAGCCCCAGCATTTT

d_gene: -
j_gene: TRBJ1-2
v_gene: TRBV19
abundance: -
CDR3aa: CASSIGTGTSYGYTF
CDR3nt: TGTGCCAGTAGTATAGGGACCGGGACTTCGTATGGCTACACCTTC

d_gene: -
j_gene: TRBJ2-7
v_gene: TRBV28
abundance: -
CDR3aa: CASIPRDTAYEQYF
CDR3nt: TGTGCCAGCATCCCCCGGGACACCGCCTACGAGCAGTACTTC

d_gene: TRBD2
j_gene: TRBJ2-7
v_gene: TRBV9
abundance: -
CDR3aa: CASSVGGQPYEQYF
CDR3nt: TGTGCCAGCAGCGTGGGAGGGCAGCCCTACGAGCAGTACTTC

d_gene: -
j_gene: TRBJ1-3
v_gene: TRBV25-1
abundance: -
CDR3aa: CASSENTGNTIYF
CDR3nt: TGTGCCAGCAGTGAAAATACTGGAAACACCATATATTTT

d_gene: TRBD2
j_gene: TRBJ2-3
v_gene: TRBV2
abundance: -
CDR3aa: CAGSDLAGASSTDTQYF
CDR3nt: TGTGCCGGCAGTGACCTAGCGGGAGCCTCTAGCACAGATACGCAGTATTTT

d_gene: -
j_gene: TRBJ2-3
v_gene: TRBV6-5
abundance: -
CDR3aa: CASSYRLPSTDTQYF
CDR3nt: TGTGCCAGCAGTTACAGACTCCCTAGCACAGATACGCAGTATTTT

d_gene: -
j_gene: TRBJ1-2
v_gene: TRBV14
abundance: -
CDR3aa: CASSQTVSYGYTF
CDR3nt: TGTGCCAGCAGCCAAACAGTGTCCTATGGCTACACCTTC

d_gene: TRBD1
j_gene: TRBJ2-2
v_gene: TRBV9
abundance: once
CDR3aa: CASSVDRVRNTGELFF
CDR3nt: TGTGCCAGCAGCGTGGACAGGGTTAGGAACACCGGGGAGCTGTTTTTT

d_gene: TRBD2
j_gene: TRBJ2-3
v_gene: TRBV6-5
abundance: -
CDR3aa: CASSKGLAGGDTQYF
CDR3nt: TGTGCCAGCAGCAAGGGACTAGCGGGAGGAGATACGCAGTATTTT

d_gene: TRBD2
j_gene: TRBJ2-2
v_gene: TRBV7-3
abundance: -
CDR3aa: CASSPYLRGLAANTGELFF
CDR3nt: TGTGCCAGCAGCCCGTATCTTCGCGGACTAGCCGCGAACACCGGGGAGCTGTTTTTT

d_gene: -
j_gene: TRBJ2-7
v_gene: TRBV19
abundance: few
CDR3aa: CASSPSTWHEQYF
CDR3nt: TGTGCCAGTAGTCCATCGACATGGCACGAGCAGTACTTC

d_gene: TRBD1
j_gene: TRBJ2-2
v_gene: TRBV5-1
abundance: -
CDR3aa: CASSLELAGTGTGELFF
CDR3nt: TGCGCCAGCAGCTTGGAACTCGCCGGGACAGGGACTGGGGAGCTGTTTTTT

d_gene: TRBD2
j_gene: TRBJ2-1
v_gene: TRBV6-5
abundance: few
CDR3aa: CASRGTTGHNEQFF
CDR3nt: TGTGCCAGTAGAGGGACTACCGGCCACAATGAGCAGTTCTTC

d_gene: -
j_gene: TRBJ2-7
v_gene: TRBV5-1
abundance: once
CDR3aa: CASSFTGGGDEQYF
CDR3nt: TGCGCCAGCAGCTTCACAGGGGGAGGGGACGAGCAGTACTTC

d_gene: TRBD1
j_gene: TRBJ2-7
v_gene: TRBV5-3
abundance: -
CDR3aa: CARSYRDRDYEQYF
CDR3nt: TGTGCCAGAAGCTATCGGGACAGGGACTACGAGCAGTACTTC

d_gene: -
j_gene: TRBJ1-5
v_gene: TRBV7-9
abundance: -
CDR3aa: CASSLGAPTSHQPQHF
CDR3nt: TGTGCCAGCAGCTTAGGGGCCCCGACCTCCCATCAGCCCCAGCATTTT

d_gene: -
j_gene: TRBJ2-5
v_gene: TRBV4-2
abundance: -
CDR3aa: CASSQDIDSLGETQYF
CDR3nt: TGTGCCAGCAGCCAAGATATCGACAGTTTAGGGGAGACCCAGTACTTC